The 27 T cell receptor beta chains below come from one sample, sequenced in a study of memory CD4+ T cells and cytomegalovirus serostatus. The data were produced by immunoSEQ multiplex PCR, yet TCRdb's version contains in-frame clones alone and is incomplete. This repertoire shows 45,000 to 50,000 clones, approximately 78% found once; its top ten account for 0.7% to 0.8%. Single viable CD3+CD4+CD8-CD45RO+ cells were sorted as the memory CD4+ T cells. Material for sequencing was memory CD4+ T cells from blood. All receptors derive from an adult in good health and CMV-seronegative.

This chain joins TRBV29-1 and TRBJ2-3, with a weak D call TRBD1 (5 bases). The germline CDR1 and CDR2 sequences are SQVTM and ANQGSEA. Trimming shortened V by 7 bases and J by 0 bases, and 5 bases separated the two germline ends. CDR3 length equals 11 residues. The CDR3 loop reads CSAGSTDTQYF. CDR3 DNA: TGCAGCGCAGGGAGCACAGATACGCAGTATTTT.

This clone occurred a few times. At one of its ends the junction is not consistent with the germline gene, which may arise from a read error. J is TRBJ2-7 and V is TRBV25-1; 12 bases align to TRBD1. The CDR3 spans 12 residues. Germline V gene lookup returns CDR1 MGHDK and CDR2 SYGVNS. The CDR3 spells CASSSTSGQGAF. DNA of the CDR3: TGTGCCAGCAGCTCGACGTCGGGACAGGGGGCCTTC.

This chain joins TRBV19 and TRBJ1-5; D is unclear. Per germline, CDR1 LNHDA and CDR2 SQIVND (reference sequence). The CDR3 loop spans 13 amino acids. The V gene lost 2 bases and the J gene lost 9 bases, with 11 bases spanning the gap. DNA of the CDR3: TGTGCCAGTAGTATAAAGATGTCGGGGCCCCAGCATTTT. Translating it yields CASSIKMSGPQHF.

V gene TRBV7-2 combines with J gene TRBJ2-3, with D tentatively TRBD2 (6 bases). Germline CDR1 and CDR2: SGHTA and FQGNSA. The germline V and J ends were trimmed by 1 base and 5 bases, with 10 bases remaining between them. The CDR3 spans 14 residues. In nucleotides, the CDR3 is TGTGCCAGCAGCTTAGGACTAGAGGTAGATACGCAGTATTTT. Translation gives CASSLGLEVDTQYF.

The chain couples TRBV28 to TRBJ1-2; 8 nucleotides line up with TRBD1. After removal of 10 bases from V and 2 bases from J, the junction contained 15 bases not matched to a gene. Per germline, CDR1 MDHEN and CDR2 SYDVKM. The CDR3 runs 16 residues. The CDR3 protein is CAISTAGQGRNYGYTF. The CDR3 DNA reads TGTGCCATCTCGACCGCCGGACAGGGCAGGAACTATGGCTACACCTTC.

The chain uses TRBV28 and TRBJ1-1; D unresolved. The CDR3 contains 12 residues. Between the trimmed V and J ends, which lost 8 bases and 6 bases, there was a span of 13 bases. Germline CDR1 is MDHEN and CDR2 is SYDVKM. The CDR3 nucleotides read TGTGCCAGCCTTACTACTAGGGCTGAAGCTTTCTTT. Translating gives CASLTTRAEAFF.

CDR3 in DNA: TGCGCCAGCAGCCAAGGGGTCGGTACGACGGGGGGTCGTGAGCAGTTCTTC. This translates into CASSQGVGTTGGREQFF. V usage is TRBV4-1 and J usage is TRBJ2-1; 7 nucleotides agree with TRBD2. The CDR3 is made up of 17 amino acids. Trimming took 1 base from V and 9 from J; bases not matched to a gene: 15. Per germline, CDR1 MGHRA and CDR2 YSYEKL.

In DNA, the CDR3 is TGTGCCAGCAGGGGGACAGGGTTCTATGGCTACACCTTC. It specifies CASRGTGFYGYTF. The chain combines TRBV2 with TRBJ1-2, with 9 bases that match TRBD1. Germline CDR1 reads SNHLY; CDR2 reads FYNNEI. The CDR3 covers 13 residues. With V trimmed by 6 bases and J by 4 bases, 3 bases remained unmatched.

This chain joins TRBV7-9 and TRBJ2-1, with 12 bases matching TRBD1. With V trimmed by 4 bases and J by 5 bases, 6 bases remained unmatched. This CDR3 is built from 16 residues. Germline CDR1 reads SEHNR; CDR2 reads FQNEAQ (reference sequence). The CDR3 DNA is TGTGCCAGCAGCTCCCGGGACAGGGGGCTAAACAATGAGCAGTTCTTC. Translation: CASSSRDRGLNNEQFF.

The CDR3 nucleotides read TGCGCCAGCAGCTCGGCGGGCGACGAGCAGTACTTC. It is translated as CASSSAGDEQYF. This chain connects TRBV5-1 to TRBJ2-7; tentatively, D is TRBD2 (5 bases). V lost 3 bases and J lost 5, with 9 bases in between. In germline, CDR1 is SGHRS, CDR2 YFSETQ. The CDR3 has 12 residues. The variable domain in full, with the rest retrieved from reference TRBV5-1 and TRBJ2-7, is KAGVTQTPRYLIKTRGQQVTLSCSPISGHRSVSWYQQTPGQGLQFLFEYFSETQRNKGNFPGRFSGRQFSNSRSEMNVSTLELGDSALYLCASSSAGDEQYFGPGTRLTVT.

The chain is built from TRBV2 and TRBJ1-6; tentatively, D is TRBD1 (5 bases). This CDR3 is 14 amino acids long. V was trimmed by 4 bases and J by 9 bases, leaving 13 bases between them. Germline V gives CDR1 SNHLY, CDR2 FYNNEI. The CDR3 DNA is TGTGCCAGCAGTGGGGACTTTTCAGGTTCACCCCTCCACTTT. Amino acid sequence: CASSGDFSGSPLHF.

This chain links TRBV9 with TRBJ2-5; D not certain. The CDR3 loop spans 15 amino acids. V was shortened by 0 bases and J by 8 bases, with 17 bases between the two germline ends. From germline, CDR1 is SGDLS and CDR2 YYNGEE. The CDR3 bases are TGTGCCAGCAGCGTAGCGGAAGGGCATGATTCCACCCAGTACTTC. It translates to CASSVAEGHDSTQYF.

The chain joins TRBV27 to TRBJ1-1, with D uncertain. The V end was cut by 1 base, the J end by 0 bases, with 15 bases between. CDR1 is MNHEY, CDR2 SMNVEV, per germline (reference sequence). The CDR3 runs to 17 residues. The CDR3 sequence: CASSLCCAAPMNTEAFF. The CDR3 region has the DNA TGTGCCAGCAGTTTATGTTGTGCAGCTCCCATGAACACTGAAGCTTTCTTT.

This chain links TRBV2 with TRBJ2-7, with D possibly TRBD1 on 5 matching bases. The germline gives CDR1 SNHLY, CDR2 FYNNEI. The CDR3 has 11 amino acids. Deletions cut 8 bases from V and 4 bases from J, with 9 bases between. CDR3 sequence: CASVRAYEQYF. The CDR3 coding sequence is TGTGCCAGCGTCAGGGCTTACGAGCAGTACTTC.

The rearrangement joins TRBV28 to TRBJ1-4; D is perhaps TRBD1 (6 bases). V was pared by 5 bases and J by 3 bases, with 10 bases between. Per the germline V gene, CDR1 is MDHEN and CDR2 is SYDVKM. This CDR3 spans 14 amino acids. As DNA, the CDR3 is TGTGCCAGCAGTACGGGGGCCGCTAATGAAAAACTGTTTTTT. This translates into CASSTGAANEKLFF.

The chain joins TRBV18 to TRBJ1-2; no definite D call. Germline CDR1 and CDR2: KGHSH and LQKENI. Trimming took 3 bases from V and 4 from J, leaving 6 bases between them. CDR3 length: 12 amino acids. This chain's CDR3 is CASSPGPYGYTF. Here the CDR3 DNA reads TGTGCCAGCTCACCGGGTCCCTATGGCTACACCTTC.

This chain links TRBV5-4 with TRBJ2-3; D call uncertain. Germline V gene lookup returns CDR1 SGHNT and CDR2 YYREEE (reference sequence). The CDR3 runs 15 residues. V was pared by 2 bases and J by 2 bases, with 12 bases between. CDR3 in amino acids: CASSLGNPLTDTQYF. The CDR3 bases are TGTGCCAGCAGCTTAGGCAATCCCCTCACAGATACGCAGTATTTT. The variable domain in full, with the rest retrieved from reference TRBV5-4 and TRBJ2-3, is ETGVTQSPTHLIKTRGQQVTLRCSSQSGHNTVSWYQQALGQGPQFIFQYYREEENGRGNFPPRFSGLQFPNYSSELNVNALELDDSALYLCASSLGNPLTDTQYFGPGTRLTVL.

The chain uses TRBV28 and TRBJ1-5; D unresolved. Germline V CDR1 and CDR2: MDHEN, SYDVKM. The CDR3 has 11 amino acids. V lost 6 bases to trimming and J lost 5 bases, with 5 bases between them. CDR3 region: CASRTDQPQHF. The CDR3 nucleotides are TGTGCCAGCAGAACCGATCAGCCCCAGCATTTT. Supplemented by reference TRBV28 and TRBJ1-5, the full variable domain reads DVKVTQSSRYLVKRTGEKVFLECVQDMDHENMFWYRQDPGLGLRLIYFSYDVKMKEKGDIPEGYSVSREKKERFSLILESASTNQTSMYLCASRTDQPQHFGDGTRLSIL.

The table lists this clone with a count of one. The gene calls are TRBV7-6 and TRBJ2-2, with 8 bases matching TRBD2. The CDR3 consists of 15 residues. Per the germline V gene, CDR1 is SGHVS and CDR2 is FNYEAQ. J lost 0 bases, V lost 5 bases, and 2 bases had no gene match. In DNA, the CDR3 is TGTGCCAGCAGCAAGGGACTAGCGAACACCGGGGAGCTGTTTTTT. Protein product: CASSKGLANTGELFF.

As to this clone: The sample has other DNA sequences that encode this CDR3 too. The chain recombines TRBV6-5 with TRBJ1-4; D is unclear. This CDR3 has 16 amino acids. Per germline, CDR1 MNHEY and CDR2 SVGAGI. V was shortened by 2 bases and J by 5 bases, with 15 bases between the two germline ends. CDR3 in amino acids: CASSYGHPGVNEKLFF. CDR3 nucleotide sequence: TGTGCCAGCAGTTACGGGCACCCGGGAGTAAATGAAAAACTGTTTTTT.

This clone was recorded only once. The chain couples TRBV5-1 to TRBJ2-3, with TRBD2 matching 13 bases. This CDR3 has 17 amino acids. Per germline, CDR1 SGHRS and CDR2 YFSETQ. V lost 4 bases and J lost 9; bases outside the gene matches: 14. CDR3 protein: CASSPGTSGTSSGTQYF. Here the CDR3 DNA reads TGCGCCAGCAGCCCTGGGACTAGCGGGACCTCAAGTGGGACGCAGTATTTT. The variable domain in full, with the rest retrieved from reference TRBV5-1 and TRBJ2-3, is KAGVTQTPRYLIKTRGQQVTLSCSPISGHRSVSWYQQTPGQGLQFLFEYFSETQRNKGNFPGRFSGRQFSNSRSEMNVSTLELGDSALYLCASSPGTSGTSSGTQYFGPGTRLTVL.

The chain couples TRBV5-6 to TRBJ2-3, with 8 bases matching TRBD1. Germline assignment: CDR1 SGHDT and CDR2 YYEEEE. Trimming cost V 0 bases and J 6 bases; bases outside gene matches: 15. The CDR3 is 18 amino acids. CDR3 protein: CASSLGSFRSGQADTQYF. The CDR3 DNA is TGTGCCAGCAGCTTGGGGTCCTTCCGGTCGGGACAGGCGGATACGCAGTATTTT.

The rearrangement uses TRBV2 and TRBJ1-1; the D gene is possibly TRBD1 (5 bases). CDR1 and CDR2 (germline): SNHLY, FYNNEI. V was cut by 3 bases and J by 5 bases, with 13 bases left in between. This CDR3 is 14 amino acids long. Here the CDR3 DNA reads TGTGCCAGCAGTGACATGGGGCGCTTAACTGAAGCTTTCTTT. This gives the protein CASSDMGRLTEAFF.

The chain uses TRBV20-1 and TRBJ2-3; no definite D call. The ends were cut back, 6 bases at V and 8 bases at J, with 9 bases in the middle. This CDR3 comprises 10 residues. The V gene's germline CDR1 is DFQATT and CDR2 SNEGSKA (reference sequence). CDR3 sequence reads: CSAASGTQYF. CDR3 DNA: TGCAGTGCGGCCTCTGGTACGCAGTATTTT.

The chain couples TRBV25-1 to TRBJ2-3; D possibly corresponds to TRBD2 (6 bases). Germline V gene sequence: CDR1 MGHDK, CDR2 SYGVNS. This CDR3 has 17 amino acids. V dropped 1 base and J dropped 1 base, with 15 bases sitting between them. CDR3 in DNA: TGTGCCAGCAGTGAATTCGGTAGGGCTAGCGGCACAGATACGCAGTATTTT. It specifies CASSEFGRASGTDTQYF.

This chain uses TRBV6-6 with TRBJ1-2; D possibly corresponds to TRBD1 (6 bases). The CDR3 length is 15 residues. In germline, CDR1 is MNHNY, CDR2 SVGAGI (reference sequence). Trimming cost V 2 bases and J 1 base, with 11 bases left between them. This CDR3 reads CASSYTTGSNYGYTF. The CDR3 nucleotides are TGTGCCAGCAGTTACACCACAGGGAGTAACTATGGCTACACCTTC.

The V call is TRBV7-2, the J call TRBJ2-5; a weak D match, TRBD1 (6 bases). Germline V gene lookup returns CDR1 SGHTA and CDR2 FQGNSA. V was cut by 2 bases and J by 5 bases, with 12 bases left in between. This CDR3 is 14 amino acids long. The CDR3, as DNA: TGTGCCAGCAGCTTAAGGGGGATCGACGAGACCCAGTACTTC. Its protein is CASSLRGIDETQYF. Drawing the rest from reference TRBV7-2 and TRBJ2-5, the complete variable domain is GAGVSQSPSNKVTEKGKDVELRCDPISGHTALYWYRQSLGQGLEFLIYFQGNSAPDKSGLPSDRFSAERTGGSVSTLTIQRTQQEDSAVYLCASSLRGIDETQYFGPGTRLLVL.